Listed below are T cell receptor beta chains from one sample, sequenced in a study of cytomegalovirus exposure and HLA in healthy donors. TCRdb's copy holds only in-frame clones and misses some; the assay was immunoSEQ multiplex PCR. The sample holds about 200,000 clones. Sequencing input: PBMCs. The receptors were sampled from a girl aged 2 to 10 in good health and CMV-seropositive. Both conserved end residues are part of each CDR3. D genes are given only for firm matches.

D gene,J gene,V gene,CDR3 protein,CDR3 DNA
-,TRBJ1-5,TRBV5-8,CASSYSNQPQHF,TGTGCCAGCAGCTACTCTAATCAGCCCCAGCATTTT
-,TRBJ1-4,TRBV2,CASKLINEKLFF,TGTGCCAGCAAACTGATTAATGAAAAACTGTTTTTT
TRBD1,TRBJ1-2,TRBV11-2,CASSLGDSGFYGYTF,TGTGCCAGCAGCCTTGGGGACAGCGGATTCTATGGCTACACCTTC
TRBD1,TRBJ1-3,TRBV11-2,CASSSIKGTGRNTIYF,TGTGCCAGCAGCTCGATAAAAGGGACAGGGCGAAACACCATATATTTT
TRBD2,TRBJ2-1,TRBV6-5,CASSLLAGGRNEQFF,TGTGCCAGCAGTTTACTAGCGGGAGGGCGAAATGAGCAGTTCTTC
-,TRBJ2-1,TRBV19,CASSPLAAPPNEQFF,TGTGCCAGTAGTCCTTTAGCGGCCCCCCCCAATGAGCAGTTCTTC
-,TRBJ2-4,TRBV27,CASSLTGVVEHIQYF,TGTGCCAGCAGTTTAACTGGAGTAGTTGAGCACATTCAGTACTTC
TRBD2,TRBJ2-7,TRBV28,CASSFNSGRLGEQYF,TGTGCCAGCAGTTTTAACAGCGGGAGGTTGGGCGAGCAGTACTTC
TRBD1,TRBJ2-3,TRBV28,CASSRDRVGTDTQYF,TGTGCCAGCAGCCGGGACAGGGTCGGCACAGATACGCAGTATTTT
TRBD2,TRBJ2-7,TRBV7-2,CASSWGRTSGASSYEQYF,TGTGCCAGCAGCTGGGGCCGGACTAGCGGAGCGAGCTCCTACGAGCAGTACTTC
-,TRBJ2-3,TRBV4-1,CASSQLALGDTDTQYF,TGCGCCAGCAGCCAGCTAGCGTTGGGGGACACAGATACGCAGTATTTT
-,TRBJ1-2,TRBV6-5,CASSEGGRSGYTF,TGTGCCAGCAGTGAAGGAGGAAGGTCTGGCTACACCTTC
-,TRBJ1-2,TRBV20-1,CSARGGHGYTF,TGCAGTGCTCGGGGGGGACACGGCTACACCTTC
-,TRBJ1-6,TRBV5-1,CASSPAGVLGSPLHF,TGCGCCAGCAGCCCGGCGGGGGTTCTCGGTTCACCCCTCCACTTT
-,TRBJ2-1,TRBV28,CASSTAGEQFF,TGTGCCAGCAGTACAGCAGGTGAGCAGTTCTTC
-,TRBJ1-1,TRBV29-1,CSARGGTEAFF,TGCAGCGCCCGGGGGGGAACTGAAGCTTTCTTT
-,TRBJ1-1,TRBV5-1,CASSLDLQDTEAFF,TGCGCCAGCAGCTTGGATTTACAGGACACTGAAGCTTTCTTT
TRBD2,TRBJ2-1,TRBV10-1,CASSEYAGLARSEQFF,TGCGCCAGCAGTGAGTATGCGGGACTAGCGAGGAGTGAGCAGTTCTTC
-,TRBJ2-1,TRBV7-8,CASTPMGAKTSYNEQFF,TGTGCCAGCACGCCAATGGGGGCCAAGACAAGTTACAATGAGCAGTTCTTC
-,TRBJ1-4,TRBV28,CASSPGRKLFF,TGTGCCAGCAGCCCAGGTAGAAAACTGTTTTTT
-,TRBJ2-7,TRBV28,CASSPVGKRGYEQYF,TGTGCCAGCAGTCCGGTGGGGAAAAGGGGTTACGAGCAGTACTTC
TRBD2,TRBJ2-1,TRBV5-1,CASMEPAGGHEQFF,TGCGCCAGCATGGAGCCAGCGGGAGGGCATGAGCAGTTCTTC
-,TRBJ2-7,TRBV19,CASSNQVLEQYF,TGTGCCAGTAGTAACCAGGTATTAGAGCAGTACTTC
TRBD2,TRBJ2-7,TRBV5-1,CASSPGGLASFDEQYF,TGCGCCAGCAGCCCCGGAGGACTAGCGTCGTTCGACGAGCAGTACTTC
-,TRBJ2-2,TRBV7-9,CASIKAGYTGELFF,TGTGCCAGCATCAAGGCAGGGTACACCGGGGAGCTGTTTTTT
-,TRBJ2-3,TRBV6-5,CASSELGADTQYF,TGTGCCAGCAGTGAACTAGGCGCAGATACGCAGTATTTT
TRBD1,TRBJ2-7,TRBV27,CASSRPGQGSYEQYF,TGTGCCAGCAGCCGACCGGGACAGGGCTCCTACGAGCAGTACTTC
TRBD1,TRBJ1-1,TRBV4-1,CASSHLQGGTEAFF,TGCGCCAGCAGCCACTTACAGGGGGGCACTGAAGCTTTCTTT
-,TRBJ1-1,TRBV12-5,CASGPDTRVTEAFF,TGTGCTAGTGGTCCCGACACCAGGGTCACTGAAGCTTTCTTT
TRBD2,TRBJ2-1,TRBV18,CASSAQLLADNGNEQFF,TGTGCCAGCTCAGCTCAGCTACTAGCGGACAACGGCAATGAGCAGTTCTTC
-,TRBJ1-5,TRBV27,CASSLLAENQPQHF,TGTGCCAGCAGTTTATTAGCAGAGAATCAGCCCCAGCATTTT
-,TRBJ1-1,TRBV28,CASSLSPPGYTEAFF,TGTGCCAGCAGTTTATCCCCCCCAGGGTACACTGAAGCTTTCTTT
TRBD1,TRBJ2-7,TRBV11-3,CASSPAGQGASGEQYF,TGTGCCAGCAGCCCGGCGGGACAGGGGGCTTCAGGTGAGCAGTACTTC
TRBD2,TRBJ2-2,TRBV6-6,CASSYGTSANGELFF,TGTGCCAGCAGTTACGGGACTAGCGCGAACGGGGAGCTGTTTTTT
TRBD2,TRBJ2-7,TRBV19,CASSIVPLAGAPFEQYF,TGTGCCAGTAGTATAGTCCCCCTCGCGGGAGCGCCGTTCGAGCAGTACTTC
-,TRBJ2-6,TRBV5-1,CASMEGPVSGANVLTF,TGCGCCAGCATGGAGGGCCCGGTCTCTGGGGCCAACGTCCTGACTTTC
-,TRBJ2-1,TRBV7-3,CASSSNPLAYYNEQFF,TGTGCCAGCAGCTCCAACCCCCTAGCGTACTACAATGAGCAGTTCTTC
-,TRBJ1-6,TRBV6-6,CASSSPNPTRNSPLHF,TGTGCCAGCAGCTCTCCGAACCCAACGAGGAATTCACCCCTCCACTTT
-,TRBJ2-2,TRBV27,CASSTQTKNTGELFF,TGTGCCAGCAGTACCCAGACAAAGAACACCGGGGAGCTGTTTTTT
TRBD2,TRBJ2-7,TRBV18,CASSPPAGRGFEQYF,TGTGCCAGCTCACCACCAGCAGGGAGGGGATTCGAGCAGTACTTC
-,TRBJ2-1,TRBV5-1,CASSTIPTGQSNEQFF,TGCGCCAGCAGCACGATTCCGACAGGACAAAGCAATGAGCAGTTCTTC
-,TRBJ2-1,TRBV5-6,CASSPRWQTNEQFF,TGTGCCAGCAGCCCGAGGTGGCAGACCAATGAGCAGTTCTTC
TRBD1,TRBJ2-7,TRBV5-6,CASSQPGQDIYEQYF,TGTGCCAGCAGCCAACCGGGACAGGACATCTACGAGCAGTACTTC
-,TRBJ2-7,TRBV10-1,CASSSGTQLGAEQYF,TGCGCCAGCAGCTCCGGGACTCAGTTGGGCGCCGAGCAGTACTTC
TRBD2,TRBJ2-3,TRBV5-1,CASSWGAGPDTQYF,TGCGCCAGCAGCTGGGGAGCGGGACCCGATACGCAGTATTTT
TRBD1,TRBJ2-1,TRBV27,CAISSGTGGINEQFF,TGTGCCATCTCTTCCGGGACAGGGGGAATCAATGAGCAGTTCTTC